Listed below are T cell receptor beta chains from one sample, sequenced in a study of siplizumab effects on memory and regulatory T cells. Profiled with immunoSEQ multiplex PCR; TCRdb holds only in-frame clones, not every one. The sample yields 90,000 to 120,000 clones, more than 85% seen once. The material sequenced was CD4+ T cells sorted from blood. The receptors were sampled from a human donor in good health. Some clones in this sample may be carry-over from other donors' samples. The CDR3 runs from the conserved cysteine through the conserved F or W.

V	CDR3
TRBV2	CASRSGGSNEKLFF
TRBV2	CASSVQVASSGANVLTF
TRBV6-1	CASILAGSITGELFF
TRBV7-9	CASSSSGRSLSGANVLTF
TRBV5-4	CASSLAAGGNSYEQYF
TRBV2	CASSLLAGLGDTQYF
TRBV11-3	CASSVGTSVVADTQYF
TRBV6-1	CASNTWGGNEQFF
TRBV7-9	CASSWDLNGETQYF
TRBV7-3	CASSLALSANSYNEQFF
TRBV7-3	CASSAGRDYEQYF
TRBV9	CASSARGDQETQYF
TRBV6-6	CASSWGTGDEKLFF
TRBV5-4	CASSLTGKNTEAFF
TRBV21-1	CASAHAPPPNEKLFF
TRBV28	CASSLRIGMNTEAFF
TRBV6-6	CASSYSPTGYTGELFF
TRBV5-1	CASSLLGRVNTEAFF
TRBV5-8	CASSLLRMGVSGNTIYF
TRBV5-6	CASSQDDRGVYEQYF
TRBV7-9	CASSFRGGDTYEQYF
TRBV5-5	CASSHLGGDGYTF
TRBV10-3	CAISESSIDGANVLTF
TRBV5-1	CASSEAGMYGYTF
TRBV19	CASRIAKLDLDYGYTF
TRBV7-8	CASSFSADGNIQYF
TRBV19	CASSMNVGTEAFF
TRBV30	CAWSAPDRGLDEQFF
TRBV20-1	CSVQYRGGYTF
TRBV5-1	CASSLFGAGADGYEQYF